The 9 T cell receptor beta chains presented below share a single source sample, sequenced in a study of blood T cells in healthy people across ages. It was with a sample-barcoded 5' primer and a J-beta primer mix that a second PCR of about 6 to 12 cycles was run. TCRdb passed the 5' RACE reads through MiXCR, listing each CDR3 protein once. The sample contains about 500,000 distinct CDR3 sequences, around 24% of which appear only once. This sample was shared with a second study, whose subject was T cells of mothers and their children.

The sample taken for sequencing was blood. The receptor source for this set is a boy aged 5 to 17 in good health.

J is TRBJ1-2 and V is TRBV9, with 7 bases aligning to TRBD1. With V trimmed by 4 bases and J by 6 bases, 12 bases remained unmatched. Germline CDR1 SGDLS, CDR2 YYNGEE. CDR3 length equals 15 residues. CDR3 amino acids: CASSPRNRGGDGYTF. In DNA, the CDR3 is TGTGCCAGCAGCCCGCGGAACAGGGGAGGCGATGGCTACACCTTC.

DNA for the CDR3: TGCAGCGTTGTCGAGAAGCACAATGAGCAGTTCTTC. It codes for CSVVEKHNEQFF. The V and J genes are TRBV29-1 and TRBJ2-1; no clear D. The CDR3 length is 12 residues. Trimming removed 4 bases at V and 5 bases at J, with 9 bases between. Germline V gene sequence: CDR1 SQVTM, CDR2 ANQGSEA.

This clonotype turned up a few times. This chain connects TRBV7-2 to TRBJ2-7; 7 nucleotides line up with TRBD1. After removal of 5 bases from V and 3 bases from J, the junction contained 13 bases not matched to a gene. CDR1 SGHTA and CDR2 FQGNSA come from the germline V gene. The CDR3 sequence is 16 residues long. The CDR3 coding sequence is TGTGCCAGCAGCACCGGTACAGGGGCCCGCTTCTACGAGCAGTACTTC. This translates into CASSTGTGARFYEQYF.

The rearrangement links TRBV7-2 to TRBJ2-1; D remains ambiguous. With 0 bases removed from V and 9 bases from J, the gap between germline ends came to 18 bases. Germline V lookup: CDR1 SGHTA, CDR2 FQGNSA. This CDR3 is built from 16 residues. CDR3 amino acids: CASSLAALRVTVEQFF. CDR3 bases: TGTGCCAGCAGCTTAGCAGCACTACGCGTAACCGTTGAGCAGTTCTTC.

The rearrangement uses TRBV7-2 and TRBJ1-5; D is unresolved. The germline V gene encodes CDR1 SGHTA and CDR2 FQGNSA. This CDR3 has 13 amino acids. Trimming removed 1 base at V and 9 bases at J, with 10 bases between. This chain's CDR3 is CASSLDAGRPQHF. In DNA, the CDR3 is TGTGCCAGCAGCTTAGACGCCGGTAGGCCCCAGCATTTT.

This clonotype was seen ten or more times. This rearrangement joins TRBV6-7 to TRBJ1-4; D gene unclear. TRBV6-7 is an ORF for which the function is uncertain. The CDR3 has 12 residues. Trimming shortened V by 5 bases and J by 0 bases, and 1 base separated the two germline ends. The CDR3 loop is CASSPTNEKLFF. For the CDR3, the DNA is TGTGCCAGCAGTCCAACTAATGAAAAACTGTTTTTT.

This clonotype appeared many times. The V gene is TRBV7-2, the J gene TRBJ1-2, with D hard to call. This CDR3 contains 15 residues. The germline V gene encodes CDR1 SGHTA and CDR2 FQGNSA. V lost 2 bases and J 6 bases, leaving 16 bases between the germline ends. CDR3 in amino acids: CASSLTPPAEDGYTF. CDR3 bases: TGTGCCAGCAGCTTAACACCCCCGGCAGAAGATGGCTACACCTTC.

The chain couples TRBV12-3 or TRBV12-4 to TRBJ2-1; TRBD1 matches 7 bases. The CDR3 has 15 residues. With 5 bases clipped from V and 3 bases from J, the junction kept 7 bases outside the gene matches. The CDR3 coding sequence is TGTGCCAGCAGTGGTACGGGACAGCTCTACAATGAGCAGTTCTTC. It yields the protein CASSGTGQLYNEQFF.

The chain joins TRBV2 to TRBJ1-2, with unresolved D. Germline V lookup: CDR1 SNHLY, CDR2 FYNNEI. V gave up 7 bases and J gave up 0 bases, with 9 bases separating them. CDR3 length: 13 residues. The DNA of the CDR3 is TGTGCCAGCACCGGACCTCCTAACTATGGCTACACCTTC. Protein: CASTGPPNYGYTF.